This TCR beta chain was captured in a study of blood T cell repertoires in COVID-19. Study-wide background: Sites in the United States, Italy and Spain provided acute and convalescent COVID-19 samples.

In the original workflow: It was from reference gene primer amplification that nucleated cell counts were estimated. Produced via immunoSEQ multiplex PCR; TCRdb's table is partial and in-frame only. V, J and clone size are those of that table, while D and trimming were read from the DNA. The repertoire holds around 300,000 clones, around nine tenths seen once, with more than 3% in the top ten. The length of the CDR3 is 14 residues. Between the trimmed V and J ends, which lost 6 bases and 2 bases, there was a span of 11 bases. Per the germline V gene, CDR1 is SNHLY and CDR2 is FYNNEI. The chain couples TRBV2 to TRBJ2-1; no clear D. The TCR comes from a woman aged 50 to 60 with active or convalescent COVID-19. Sequencing was performed on peripheral blood. The CDR3 DNA follows: TGTGCCAGCAGGCCCGACTCCACCTACAATGAGCAGTTCTTC. This gives the protein CASRPDSTYNEQFF.